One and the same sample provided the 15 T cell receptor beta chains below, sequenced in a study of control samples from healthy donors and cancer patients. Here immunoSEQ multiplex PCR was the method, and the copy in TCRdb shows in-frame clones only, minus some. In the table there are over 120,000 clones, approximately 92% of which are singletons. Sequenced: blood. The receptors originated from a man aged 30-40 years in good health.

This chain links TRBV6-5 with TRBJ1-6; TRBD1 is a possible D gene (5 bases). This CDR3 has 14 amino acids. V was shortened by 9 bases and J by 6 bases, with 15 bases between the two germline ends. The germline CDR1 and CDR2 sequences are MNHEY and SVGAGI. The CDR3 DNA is TGTGCCAGTAGGGGACCCGGGGGTAATTCACCCCTCCACTTT. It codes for CASRGPGGNSPLHF.

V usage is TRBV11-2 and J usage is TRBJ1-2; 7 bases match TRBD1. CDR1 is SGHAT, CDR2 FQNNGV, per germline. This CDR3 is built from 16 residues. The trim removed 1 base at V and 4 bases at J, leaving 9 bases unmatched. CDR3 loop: CASSLGPTGLSYGYTF. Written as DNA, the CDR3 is TGTGCCAGCAGCTTAGGGCCGACAGGGCTCTCCTATGGCTACACCTTC.

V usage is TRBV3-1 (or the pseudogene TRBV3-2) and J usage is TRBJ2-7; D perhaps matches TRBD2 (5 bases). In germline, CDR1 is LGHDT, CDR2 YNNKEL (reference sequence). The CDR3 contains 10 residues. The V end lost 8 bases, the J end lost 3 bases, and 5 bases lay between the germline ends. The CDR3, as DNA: TGTGCCAGCGGAGGCTACGAGCAGTACTTC. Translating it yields CASGGYEQYF.

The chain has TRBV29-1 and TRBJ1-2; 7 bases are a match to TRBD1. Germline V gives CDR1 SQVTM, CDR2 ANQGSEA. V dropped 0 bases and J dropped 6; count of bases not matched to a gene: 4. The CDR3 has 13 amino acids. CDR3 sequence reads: CSVEEKGADGYTF. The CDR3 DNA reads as TGCAGCGTTGAAGAAAAGGGGGCGGATGGCTACACCTTC. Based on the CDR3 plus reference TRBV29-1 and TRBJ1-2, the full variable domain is SAVISQKPSRDICQRGTSLTIQCQVDSQVTMMFWYRQQPGQSLTLIATANQGSEATYESGFVIDKFPISRPNLTFSTLTVSNMSPEDSSIYLCSVEEKGADGYTFGSGTRLTVV.

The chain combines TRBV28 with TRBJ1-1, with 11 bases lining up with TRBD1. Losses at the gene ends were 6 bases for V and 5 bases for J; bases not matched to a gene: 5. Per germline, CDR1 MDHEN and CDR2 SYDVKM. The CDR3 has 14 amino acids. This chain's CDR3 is CASSRDRGGTEAFF. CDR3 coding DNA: TGTGCCAGCAGCCGGGACAGGGGGGGGACTGAAGCTTTCTTT.

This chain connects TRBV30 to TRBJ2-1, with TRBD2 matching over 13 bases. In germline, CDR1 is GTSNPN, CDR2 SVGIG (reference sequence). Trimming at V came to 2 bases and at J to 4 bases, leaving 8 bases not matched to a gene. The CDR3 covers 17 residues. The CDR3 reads CAWSSPLAGGLYNEQFF. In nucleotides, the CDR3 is TGTGCCTGGAGTTCCCCACTAGCGGGGGGGTTATACAATGAGCAGTTCTTC.

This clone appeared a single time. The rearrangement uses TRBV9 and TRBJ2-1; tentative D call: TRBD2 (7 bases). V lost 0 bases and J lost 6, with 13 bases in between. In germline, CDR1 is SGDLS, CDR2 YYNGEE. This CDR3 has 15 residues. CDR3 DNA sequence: TGTGCCAGCAGCGTAGACGGGGGGCCGGTCAATGAGCAGTTCTTC. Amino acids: CASSVDGGPVNEQFF.

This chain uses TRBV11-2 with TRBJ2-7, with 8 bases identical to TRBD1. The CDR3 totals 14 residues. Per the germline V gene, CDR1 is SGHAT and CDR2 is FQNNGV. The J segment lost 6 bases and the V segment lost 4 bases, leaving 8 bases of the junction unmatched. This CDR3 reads CASSSPRDRLEQYF. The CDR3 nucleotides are TGTGCCAGCAGCTCTCCCCGGGACAGGCTCGAGCAGTACTTC. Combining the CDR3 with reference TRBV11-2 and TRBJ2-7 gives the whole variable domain EAGVAQSPRYKIIEKRQSVAFWCNPISGHATLYWYQQILGQGPKLLIQFQNNGVVDDSQLPKDRFSAERLKGVDSTLKIQPAKLEDSAVYLCASSSPRDRLEQYFGPGTRLTVT.

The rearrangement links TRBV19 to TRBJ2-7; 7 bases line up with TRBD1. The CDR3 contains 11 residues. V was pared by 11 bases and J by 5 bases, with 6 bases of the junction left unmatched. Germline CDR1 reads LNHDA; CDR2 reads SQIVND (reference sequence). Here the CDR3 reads CASQGVHEQYF. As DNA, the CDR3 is TGTGCCTCCCAGGGGGTCCACGAGCAGTACTTC.

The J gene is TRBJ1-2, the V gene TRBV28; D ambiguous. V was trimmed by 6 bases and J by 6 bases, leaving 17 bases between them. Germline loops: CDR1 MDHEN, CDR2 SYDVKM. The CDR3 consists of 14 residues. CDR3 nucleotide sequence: TGTGCCAGCAGGACCTCAGGCCCTCCGGATGGCTACACCTTC. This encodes CASRTSGPPDGYTF.

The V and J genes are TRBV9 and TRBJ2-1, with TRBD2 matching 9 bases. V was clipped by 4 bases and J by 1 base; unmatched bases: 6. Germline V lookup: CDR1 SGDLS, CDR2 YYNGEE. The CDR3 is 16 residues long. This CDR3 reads CASSPTGLASYNEQFF. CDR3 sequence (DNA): TGTGCCAGCAGCCCCACGGGACTAGCTTCCTACAATGAGCAGTTCTTC.

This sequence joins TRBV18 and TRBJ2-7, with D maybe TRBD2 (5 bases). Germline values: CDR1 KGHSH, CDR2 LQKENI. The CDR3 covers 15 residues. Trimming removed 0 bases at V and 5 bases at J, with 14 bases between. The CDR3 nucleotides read TGTGCCAGCTCACCACCGATCGGAGGAAGTCACGAGCAGTACTTC. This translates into CASSPPIGGSHEQYF. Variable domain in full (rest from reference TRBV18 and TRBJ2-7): NAGVMQNPRHLVRRRGQEARLRCSPMKGHSHVYWYRQLPEEGLKFMVYLQKENIIDESGMPKERFSAEFPKEGPSILRIQQVVRGDSAAYFCASSPPIGGSHEQYFGPGTRLTVT.

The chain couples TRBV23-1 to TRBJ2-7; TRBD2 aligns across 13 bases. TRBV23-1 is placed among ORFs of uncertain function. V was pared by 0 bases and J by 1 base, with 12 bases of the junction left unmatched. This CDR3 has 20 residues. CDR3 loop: CASSQSAPGLAGETSYEQYF. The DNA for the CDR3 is TGCGCCAGCAGTCAATCTGCCCCTGGACTAGCGGGGGAAACATCCTACGAGCAGTACTTC.

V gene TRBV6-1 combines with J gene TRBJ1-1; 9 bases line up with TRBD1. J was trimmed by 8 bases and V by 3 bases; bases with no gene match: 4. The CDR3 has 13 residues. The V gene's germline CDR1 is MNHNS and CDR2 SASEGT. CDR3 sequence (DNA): TGTGCCAGCAGTGAGGGGGGACAGGGCGAAGCTTTCTTT. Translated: CASSEGGQGEAFF.

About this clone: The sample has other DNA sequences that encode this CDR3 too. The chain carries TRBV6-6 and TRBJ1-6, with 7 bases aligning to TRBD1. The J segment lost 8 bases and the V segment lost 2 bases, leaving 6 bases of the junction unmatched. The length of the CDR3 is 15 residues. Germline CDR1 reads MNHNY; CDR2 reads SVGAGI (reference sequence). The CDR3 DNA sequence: TGTGCCAGCAGTTACCAGACAGGGAGAGATTCACCCCTCCACTTT. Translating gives CASSYQTGRDSPLHF.